This TCR beta chain was identified during a study of T-cell reconstitution after alpha-beta-depleted transplantation in children. Points on this clonotype: A read error may produce the germline difference seen at one junction end.

This CDR3 has 14 amino acids. In germline, CDR1 is SQVTM, CDR2 ANQGSEA. This sample's TCRbeta library carried unique molecular identifier barcodes. TCRdb analysed the PCR reads with MiXCR anew, one entry per CDR3 protein. The sample has about 360,000 distinct CDR3 sequences; 13% are singletons. This material consisted of PBMCs, taken from the stem cell graft. The TCR sequence derives from a human donor who donated a stem cell graft to a child with Fanconi anemia. The chain couples TRBV29-1 to TRBJ1-1; weak D call: TRBD1 (6 bases). In DNA form, the CDR3 reads TGCAGCGTGACTAGGGGGAGGGGGAACGCTGAAGCTTTCTTT. Translated, it gives CSVTRGRGNAEAFF.